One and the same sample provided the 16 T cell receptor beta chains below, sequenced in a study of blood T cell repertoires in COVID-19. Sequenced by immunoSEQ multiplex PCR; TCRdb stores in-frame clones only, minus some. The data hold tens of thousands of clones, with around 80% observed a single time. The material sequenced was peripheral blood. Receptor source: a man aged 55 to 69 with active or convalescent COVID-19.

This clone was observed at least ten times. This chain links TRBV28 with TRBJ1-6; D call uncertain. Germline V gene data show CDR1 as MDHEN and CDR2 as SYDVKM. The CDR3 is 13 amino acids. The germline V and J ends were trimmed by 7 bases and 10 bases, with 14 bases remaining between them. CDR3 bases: TGTGCCAGCAAACTGCGGTACGGATCACCCCTCCACTTT. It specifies CASKLRYGSPLHF.

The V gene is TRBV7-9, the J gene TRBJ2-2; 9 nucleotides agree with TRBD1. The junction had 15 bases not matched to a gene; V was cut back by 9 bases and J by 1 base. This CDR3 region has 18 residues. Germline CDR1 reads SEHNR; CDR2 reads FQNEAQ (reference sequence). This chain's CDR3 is CASELRAGTGLNTGELFF. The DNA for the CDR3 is TGTGCCAGTGAACTAAGAGCCGGGACAGGGTTGAACACCGGGGAGCTGTTTTTT. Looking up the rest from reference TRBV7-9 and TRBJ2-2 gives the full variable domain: DTGVSQNPRHKITKRGQNVTFRCDPISEHNRLYWYRQTLGQGPEFLTYFQNEAQLEKSRLLSDRFSAERPKGSFSTLEIQRTEQGDSAMYLCASELRAGTGLNTGELFFGEGSRLTVL.

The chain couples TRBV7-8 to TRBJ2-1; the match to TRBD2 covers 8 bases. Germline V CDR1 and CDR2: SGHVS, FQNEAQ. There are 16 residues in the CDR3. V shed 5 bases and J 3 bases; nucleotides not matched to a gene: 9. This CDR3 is CASSTTPGLVYNEQFF. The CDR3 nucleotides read TGTGCCAGCAGCACCACCCCGGGACTAGTCTACAATGAGCAGTTCTTC.

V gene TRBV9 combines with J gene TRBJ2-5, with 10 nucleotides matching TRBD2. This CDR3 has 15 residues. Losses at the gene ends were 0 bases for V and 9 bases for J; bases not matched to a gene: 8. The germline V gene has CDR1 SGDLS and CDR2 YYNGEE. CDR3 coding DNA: TGTGCCAGCAGCGTAGAGGCTAGCGGGGGAATGGCCCAGTACTTC. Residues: CASSVEASGGMAQYF.

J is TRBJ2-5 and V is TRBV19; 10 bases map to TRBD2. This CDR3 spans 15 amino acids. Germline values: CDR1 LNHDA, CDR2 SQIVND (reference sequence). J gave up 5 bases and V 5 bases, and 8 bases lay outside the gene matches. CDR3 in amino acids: CASSSSGGALETQYF. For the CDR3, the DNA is TGTGCCAGTAGTTCCAGCGGGGGGGCCTTGGAGACCCAGTACTTC.

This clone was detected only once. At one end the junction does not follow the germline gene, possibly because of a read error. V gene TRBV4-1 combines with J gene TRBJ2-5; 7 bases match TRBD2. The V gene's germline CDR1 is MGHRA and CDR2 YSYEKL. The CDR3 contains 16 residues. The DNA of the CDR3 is TGCGCCACCAGCAATGGGGGGTACTGGGGGGGGGAGACCCAGTACTTC. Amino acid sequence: CATSNGGYWGGETQYF.

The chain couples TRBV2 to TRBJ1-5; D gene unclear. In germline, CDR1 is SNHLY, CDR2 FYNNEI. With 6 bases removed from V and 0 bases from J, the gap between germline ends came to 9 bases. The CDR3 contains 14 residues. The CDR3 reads CASSDYYSNQPQHF. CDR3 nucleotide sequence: TGTGCCAGCAGCGACTACTATAGCAATCAGCCCCAGCATTTT. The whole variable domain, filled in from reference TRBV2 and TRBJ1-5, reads EPEVTQTPSHQVTQMGQEVILRCVPISNHLYFYWYRQILGQKVEFLVSFYNNEISEKSEIFDDQFSVERPDGSNFTLKIRSTKLEDSAMYFCASSDYYSNQPQHFGDGTRLSIL.

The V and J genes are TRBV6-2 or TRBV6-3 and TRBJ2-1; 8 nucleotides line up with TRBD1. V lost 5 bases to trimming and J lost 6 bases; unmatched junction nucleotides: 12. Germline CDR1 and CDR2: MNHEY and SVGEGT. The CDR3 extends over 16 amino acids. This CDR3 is CASSLHGTGPLNEQFF. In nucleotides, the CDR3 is TGTGCCAGCAGTCTCCACGGGACAGGACCTCTCAATGAGCAGTTCTTC.

CDR3 DNA: TGTGCCAGCTCACGCGGGACAGATAGCTCCTACGAGCAGTACTTC. Protein product: CASSRGTDSSYEQYF. V is TRBV18 and J is TRBJ2-7, with TRBD1 as a possible D gene (7 bases). This CDR3 is 15 amino acids long. Germline CDR1 and CDR2: KGHSH and LQKENI. With 4 bases removed from V and 0 bases from J, the gap between germline ends came to 13 bases.

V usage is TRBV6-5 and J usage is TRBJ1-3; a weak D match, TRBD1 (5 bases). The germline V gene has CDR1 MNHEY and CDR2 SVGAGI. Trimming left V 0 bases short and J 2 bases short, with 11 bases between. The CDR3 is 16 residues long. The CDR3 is CASSYSTGTPGNTIYF. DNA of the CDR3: TGTGCCAGCAGTTACTCAACAGGCACCCCTGGAAACACCATATATTTT.

In DNA, the CDR3 is TGTGCCACCAGCAGAGGTCCTACAGGGGAACACGAGCAGTACTTC. Encoded protein: CATSRGPTGEHEQYF. The genes are TRBV15 and TRBJ2-7; TRBD1 agrees at 7 bases. The CDR3 consists of 15 residues. Germline assignment: CDR1 LNHNV and CDR2 YYDKDF (reference sequence). V shed 1 base, J shed 5 bases, and the junction held 8 bases outside the gene matches.

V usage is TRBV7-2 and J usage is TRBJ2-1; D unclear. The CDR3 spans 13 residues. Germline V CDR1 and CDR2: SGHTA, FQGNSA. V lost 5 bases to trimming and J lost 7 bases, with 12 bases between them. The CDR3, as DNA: TGTGCCAGCAGCATGCCCCTAGTAAATGAGCAGTTCTTC. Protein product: CASSMPLVNEQFF.

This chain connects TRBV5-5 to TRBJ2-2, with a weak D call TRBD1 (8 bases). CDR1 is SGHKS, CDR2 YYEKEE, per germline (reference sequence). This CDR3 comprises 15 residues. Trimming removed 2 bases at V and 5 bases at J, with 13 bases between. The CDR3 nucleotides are TGTGCCAGCAGCTTCGGACAGGGAGGGACCGGGGAGCTGTTTTTT. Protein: CASSFGQGGTGELFF.

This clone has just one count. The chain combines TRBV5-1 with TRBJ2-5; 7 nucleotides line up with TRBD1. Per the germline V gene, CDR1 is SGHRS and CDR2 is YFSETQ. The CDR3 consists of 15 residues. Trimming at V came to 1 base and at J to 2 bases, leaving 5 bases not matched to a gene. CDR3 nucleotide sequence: TGCGCCAGCAGCTTGTTGGGGACAGAACAAGAGACCCAGTACTTC. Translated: CASSLLGTEQETQYF.

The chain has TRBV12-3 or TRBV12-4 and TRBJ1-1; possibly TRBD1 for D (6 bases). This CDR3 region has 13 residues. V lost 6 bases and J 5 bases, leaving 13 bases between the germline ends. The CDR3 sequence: CASRNRVGTEAFF. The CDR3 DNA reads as TGTGCCAGCAGGAACAGGGTTGGAACTGAAGCTTTCTTT.

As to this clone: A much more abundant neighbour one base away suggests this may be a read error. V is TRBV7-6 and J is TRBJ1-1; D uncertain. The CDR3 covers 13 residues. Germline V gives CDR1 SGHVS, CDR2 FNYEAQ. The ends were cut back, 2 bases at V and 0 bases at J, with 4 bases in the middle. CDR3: CASSLTVNTEAFF. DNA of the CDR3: TGTGCCAGCAGCTTAACGGTGAACACTGAAGCTTTCTTT.